The T cell receptor beta chain under discussion was sequenced for a study of cytomegalovirus exposure and HLA in healthy donors. Findings and limits, study-wide: On later analysis, the bulk of CMV-associated TCR beta chains appeared to be HLA-restricted. In an earlier analysis, in some 500 donors, most V segments appeared productive either ~87% or ~30% of the time. Some TCR beta chains (over 150 of them) were listed as cytomegalovirus-associated. Despite most TCR sequences being rare, some public TCRs occurred in many donors.

Germline-derived CDR1 and CDR2 are MNHNS and SASEGT. The junction had 12 bases not matched to a gene; V was cut back by 2 bases and J by 1 base. The CDR3 loop spans 18 amino acids. In regard to this clone: The antigen is unknown.

60 Vbeta and 13 Jbeta primers were used in PCR. The table came from immunoSEQ multiplex PCR; TCRdb's copy has only in-frame clones and leaves some out. The listing records around 200,000 clones. The chain joins TRBV6-1 to TRBJ1-1, with TRBD1 matching over 8 bases. Sequencing input: PBMCs. The TCR sequence derives from a woman in her twenties or thirties in good health and CMV-seropositive. This CDR3 reads CASSELRGQATKNTEAFF. The CDR3 nucleotides are TGTGCCAGCAGTGAACTCAGGGGACAGGCAACGAAGAACACTGAAGCTTTCTTT.